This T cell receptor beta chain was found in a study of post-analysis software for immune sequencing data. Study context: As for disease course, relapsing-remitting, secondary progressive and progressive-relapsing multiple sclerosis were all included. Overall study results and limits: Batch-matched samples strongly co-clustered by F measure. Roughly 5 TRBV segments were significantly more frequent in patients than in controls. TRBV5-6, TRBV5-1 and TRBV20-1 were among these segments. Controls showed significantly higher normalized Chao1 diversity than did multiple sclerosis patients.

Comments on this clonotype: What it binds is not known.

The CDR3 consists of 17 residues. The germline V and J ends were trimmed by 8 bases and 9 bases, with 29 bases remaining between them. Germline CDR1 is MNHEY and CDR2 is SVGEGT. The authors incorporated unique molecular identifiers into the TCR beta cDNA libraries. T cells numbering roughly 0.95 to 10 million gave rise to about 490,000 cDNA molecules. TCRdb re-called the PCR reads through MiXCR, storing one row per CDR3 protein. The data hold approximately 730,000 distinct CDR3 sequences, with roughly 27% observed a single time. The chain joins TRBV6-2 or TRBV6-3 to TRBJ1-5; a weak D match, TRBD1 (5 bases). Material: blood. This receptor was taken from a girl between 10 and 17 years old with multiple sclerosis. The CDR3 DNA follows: TGTGCCAGCGGCAGCGGCGGGATCGAGGGGCTGCCGTGGCCCCAGCATTTT. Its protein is CASGSGGIEGLPWPQHF.